The 10 T cell receptor beta chains below all came from one sample that was sequenced in a study of blood T cell repertoires in COVID-19. Data came from immunoSEQ multiplex PCR; TCRdb stores just in-frame clones and leaves some out. This table holds some 240,000 clones, around 84% found once. The sample was peripheral blood. These receptors were obtained from a woman in her thirties or forties who had recovered from COVID-19.

V gene TRBV6-6 combines with J gene TRBJ2-3; unclear D gene. V was pared by 6 bases and J by 0 bases, with 7 bases between. The CDR3 runs to 13 residues. CDR1 is MNHNY, CDR2 SVGAGI, per germline (reference sequence). DNA of the CDR3: TGTGCCAGCAGCCAAGCTAGCACAGATACGCAGTATTTT. This codes for CASSQASTDTQYF.

The chain links TRBV10-3 to TRBJ2-7; D is perhaps TRBD1 (5 bases). The V end was cut by 10 bases, the J end by 0 bases, with 13 bases between. This CDR3 region has 13 residues. Germline V gives CDR1 ENHRY, CDR2 SYGVKD. CDR3 sequence reads: CATGHTSSYEQYF. CDR3 bases: TGTGCCACTGGACATACCAGCTCCTACGAGCAGTACTTC.

The J gene is TRBJ1-3, the V gene TRBV4-2; D gene unclear. CDR3 length: 15 amino acids. Per the germline V gene, CDR1 is LGHNA and CDR2 is YNFKEQ. The V end was cut by 0 bases, the J end by 4 bases, with 10 bases between. CDR3 coding DNA: TGTGCCAGCAGCCAAGAGATGCTAGCGGGAAACACCATATATTTT. It translates to CASSQEMLAGNTIYF.

V usage is TRBV13 and J usage is TRBJ2-3, with TRBD1 as a possible D gene (5 bases). Germline CDR1 and CDR2: PRHDT and FYEKMQ (reference sequence). The V gene lost 0 bases and the J gene lost 4 bases, with 5 bases spanning the gap. This CDR3 is 13 amino acids long. The CDR3 sequence: CASSLGTADTQYF. The CDR3 DNA sequence: TGTGCCAGCAGCTTAGGGACAGCAGATACGCAGTATTTT.

This clone was seen more than once but under ten times. The chain has TRBV19 and TRBJ1-1, with 11 positions matching TRBD1. This CDR3 comprises 15 residues. CDR1 is LNHDA, CDR2 SQIVND, per germline (reference sequence). Unmatched junction bases numbered 6, after V lost 5 bases and J lost 4 bases. The CDR3 DNA is TGTGCCAGTAGTGTAGCCGGGACAGGGGGCACTGAAGCTTTCTTT. Residues: CASSVAGTGGTEAFF.

The chain joins TRBV7-9 to TRBJ2-2; 7 nucleotides align to TRBD1. The CDR3 totals 15 residues. Germline CDR1 and CDR2: SEHNR and FQNEAQ (reference sequence). V lost 6 bases and J lost 4; bases outside the gene matches: 8. DNA of the CDR3: TGTGCCAGCAGTCGTACAGGGGTGGGCACCGGGGAGCTGTTTTTT. Amino acids: CASSRTGVGTGELFF.

The chain has TRBV2 and TRBJ1-6; D may be TRBD1 (5 bases). This CDR3 contains 16 residues. Germline V gene data show CDR1 as SNHLY and CDR2 as FYNNEI. Between the trimmed V and J ends, which lost 7 bases and 0 bases, there was a span of 13 bases. For the CDR3, the DNA is TGTGCCAGCACCGAGGACACGAGCTCCTATAATTCACCCCTCCACTTT. Protein: CASTEDTSSYNSPLHF.

This sequence joins TRBV19 and TRBJ1-5, with TRBD1 as a possible D gene (6 bases). V shed 5 bases and J shed 4 bases, with 15 bases lying between them. Germline CDR1 is LNHDA and CDR2 is SQIVND (reference sequence). CDR3 length: 15 amino acids. The DNA for the CDR3 is TGTGCCAGTAGTCCACTGGACAGCCTTAATCAGCCCCAGCATTTT. Its translation is CASSPLDSLNQPQHF.

This chain uses TRBV24-1 with TRBJ1-2, with D perhaps matching TRBD1 (5 bases). Germline CDR1 is KGHDR and CDR2 is SFDVKD. V was pared by 9 bases and J by 1 base, with 23 bases between. The length of the CDR3 is 17 residues. CDR3 nucleotide sequence: TGTGCCACCTCTCCATCGGGGACTGAAGGGCTTAACTATGGCTACACCTTC. This codes for CATSPSGTEGLNYGYTF.

V and J are TRBV9 and TRBJ2-5; 9 bases map to TRBD2. The CDR3 is 14 residues long. The V and J ends lost 3 bases and 4 bases, in that order; junction bases with no gene match: 4. Germline V gene lookup returns CDR1 SGDLS and CDR2 YYNGEE. The CDR3 DNA follows: TGTGCCAGCAGCGACGGCGGGGGGGGAGAGACCCAGTACTTC. Its protein product is CASSDGGGGETQYF.